The rows below give T cell receptor beta chains drawn from one sample of a study of T cells in Graves' hyperthyroidism and ophthalmopathy. TCRdb reanalysed the multiplex PCR reads using MiXCR and keeps one entry per CDR3 protein. Of about 840,000 distinct CDR3 sequences in the sample, around 39% were seen once. What was sequenced was blood. Receptor source: a man between 18 and 35 years old with Graves' hyperthyroidism. Both conserved end residues are part of each CDR3. The D gene is left open where the match is weak. Clone size is stated in some rows and not others, as once, few, many or a class when expanded.

.	.	TRBJ2-7	TRBV24-1	CATSESLDGGGDEQYF	TGTGCCACCAGTGAGTCCCTCGACGGCGGCGGGGACGAGCAGTACTTC
.	.	TRBJ2-7	TRBV10-3	CASSPSQVREQYF	TGTGCCAGCAGTCCTAGTCAGGTTCGCGAGCAGTACTTC
few	.	TRBJ1-1	TRBV6-1	CASREHKPNTEAFF	TGTGCCAGCAGGGAACACAAACCGAACACTGAAGCTTTCTTT
few	.	TRBJ2-2	TRBV7-9	CASSQVDTGELFF	TGTGCCAGCAGCCAAGTAGACACCGGGGAGCTGTTTTTT
few	.	TRBJ2-5	TRBV9	CASSPRRGLETQYF	TGTGCCAGCAGCCCCCGCAGGGGCCTTGAGACCCAGTACTTC
.	.	TRBJ2-5	TRBV2	CASMGPYRETQYF	TGTGCCAGCATGGGCCCTTACCGGGAGACCCAGTACTTC
.	.	TRBJ2-6	TRBV5-4	CASSLTSSSSGANVLTF	TGTGCCAGCAGCTTGACTAGCAGTTCCTCCGGGGCCAACGTCCTGACTTTC
few	.	TRBJ2-7	TRBV2	CASSESWRNLGYYEQYF	TGTGCCAGCAGTGAAAGTTGGCGGAATCTGGGCTACTACGAGCAGTACTTC
.	.	TRBJ1-1	TRBV5-4	CASSGGGHRQAEAFF	TGTGCCAGCAGCGGGGGGGGCCATCGGCAGGCTGAAGCTTTCTTT
few	TRBD1	TRBJ2-7	TRBV7-2	CASSQEGQGAGEQYF	TGCGCCAGCAGCCAAGAAGGACAGGGGGCGGGCGAGCAGTACTTC
many	.	TRBJ1-2	TRBV10-3	CATLDPRIGYGYTF	TGTGCCACCCTAGACCCGCGGATAGGCTATGGCTACACCTTC
many	.	TRBJ2-7	TRBV7-8	CASSSLWEQYF	TGTGCCAGCAGCTCGTTGTGGGAGCAGTACTTC
many	.	TRBJ1-1	TRBV19	CASSVRGTEAFF	TGTGCCAGTAGTGTAAGGGGCACTGAAGCTTTCTTT
.	.	TRBJ1-6	TRBV7-9	CASSPAPAGSDSPLHF	TGCGCCAGCAGCCCCGCCCCAGCCGGGAGTGATTCACCCCTCCACTTT
.	TRBD1	TRBJ2-2	TRBV12-3/TRBV12-4	CASSSGTDDGELFF	TGTGCCAGCAGTTCCGGGACAGATGACGGGGAGCTGTTTTTT
few	.	TRBJ2-6	TRBV20-1	CSAYRVPGANVLTF	TGCAGTGCTTACAGGGTCCCTGGGGCCAACGTCCTGACTTTC
.	.	TRBJ2-2	TRBV7-8	CASSSGWGGATGELFF	TGTGCCAGCAGCTCGGGGTGGGGTGGCGCCACCGGGGAGCTGTTTTTT
.	.	TRBJ1-4	TRBV20-1	CSAPKGRVDEKLFF	TGCAGTGCCCCTAAGGGCAGGGTCGATGAAAAACTGTTTTTT
many	.	TRBJ1-2	TRBV25-1	CASSGWTGYGYTF	TGTGCCAGCAGTGGGTGGACCGGTTATGGCTACACCTTC
many	TRBD1	TRBJ1-1	TRBV20-1	CSSTGDGTEAFF	TGCAGTTCGACAGGGGATGGGACTGAAGCTTTCTTT
.	.	TRBJ1-5	TRBV4-3	CASSQADHQPQHF	TGCGCCAGCAGCCAAGCTGATCATCAGCCCCAGCATTTT
few	.	TRBJ1-1	TRBV7-9	CASSQDLEPEAFF	TGTGCCAGCAGCCAAGATTTAGAGCCTGAAGCTTTCTTT
many	.	TRBJ2-2	TRBV24-1	CATSDPGQTGELFF	TGTGCCACCAGTGACCCTGGACAGACCGGGGAGCTGTTTTTT
many	TRBD1	TRBJ2-5	TRBV10-3	CAISAGDRGLETQYF	TGTGCCATCAGCGCCGGGGACAGGGGGCTTGAGACCCAGTACTTC
few	TRBD1	TRBJ1-3	TRBV9	CASSVRDRELNTIYF	TGTGCCAGCAGCGTCAGAGACAGGGAATTGAACACCATATATTTT
.	.	TRBJ2-6	TRBV20-1	CSAAGWAPSGANVLTF	TGCAGTGCTGCGGGGTGGGCGCCGTCAGGGGCCAACGTCCTGACTTTC
.	.	TRBJ1-4	TRBV12-3/TRBV12-4	CASGPGPPSPQLFF	TGTGCCAGCGGTCCGGGACCCCCAAGCCCCCAACTGTTTTTT
many	.	TRBJ1-5	TRBV24-1	CATSDNMSNQPQHF	TGTGCCACCAGTGATAATATGAGCAATCAGCCCCAGCATTTT
few	TRBD2	TRBJ2-7	TRBV7-9	CASAPAGGSAPYEQYF	TGTGCCAGCGCCCCCGCCGGCGGGAGCGCCCCCTACGAGCAGTACTTC
.	.	TRBJ2-7	TRBV7-2	CASSFGGGGSYEQYF	TGTGCCAGCAGCTTTGGGGGCGGGGGCTCGTACGAGCAGTACTTC
.	.	TRBJ1-5	TRBV24-1	CATSDGKETQHF	TGTGCCACCAGTGACGGAAAAGAGACCCAGCATTTT
many	.	TRBJ1-1	TRBV29-1	CSVSALGSTEAFF	TGCAGCGTTTCCGCCCTAGGGAGCACTGAAGCTTTCTTT
.	TRBD2	TRBJ2-5	TRBV7-3	CASSLGLLAGETQYF	TGTGCCAGCAGCTTAGGGTTGCTAGCGGGAGAGACCCAGTACTTC
few	TRBD1	TRBJ1-1	TRBV11-1	CASSSGDREYTEAFF	TGTGCCAGCAGCTCAGGGGACAGGGAGTACACTGAAGCTTTCTTT
.	.	TRBJ1-3	TRBV10-3	CAISEMGENTIYF	TGTGCCATCAGTGAGATGGGGGAAAACACCATATATTTT
.	TRBD2	TRBJ2-2	TRBV2	CASSQGLADNTGELFF	TGTGCCAGCAGTCAGGGACTAGCGGACAACACCGGGGAGCTGTTTTTT
.	.	TRBJ1-2	TRBV12-3/TRBV12-4	CASSLVPSRDDRGYTF	TGTGCCAGCAGTTTAGTCCCCAGCAGGGACGACCGGGGCTACACCTTC
few	.	TRBJ2-7	TRBV9	CASSPPQGWEQYF	TGTGCCAGCAGCCCCCCCCAGGGCTGGGAGCAGTACTTC
.	.	TRBJ1-5	TRBV19	CASDLRDSNQPQHF	TGTGCCAGTGATTTGCGGGATAGCAATCAGCCCCAGCATTTT
many	.	TRBJ1-2	TRBV9	CASSVEPGANYGYTF	TGTGCCAGCAGCGTAGAACCGGGAGCTAACTATGGCTACACCTTC
.	TRBD1	TRBJ1-6	TRBV25-1	CASSLEGQGSAPLHF	TGTGCCAGCAGCTTAGAGGGACAGGGCAGTGCACCCCTCCACTTT
many	.	TRBJ2-7	TRBV2	CASSGGMIYEQYF	TGTGCCAGCAGTGGTGGGATGATCTACGAGCAGTACTTC
.	.	TRBJ1-5	TRBV7-6	CASSLTPQGGNQPQHF	TGTGCCAGCAGCTTAACCCCTCAGGGCGGCAATCAGCCCCAGCATTTT
many	TRBD1	TRBJ2-7	TRBV20-1	CSASGTEGYEQYF	TGCAGTGCTAGCGGGACAGAGGGATACGAGCAGTACTTC
.	.	TRBJ2-2	TRBV20-1	CSARDPRGGELFF	TGCAGTGCTAGAGACCCGAGGGGCGGGGAGCTGTTTTTT
.	.	TRBJ1-2	TRBV12-5	CASVALYGYTF	TGTGCTAGTGTCGCCCTCTATGGCTACACCTTC
few	.	TRBJ1-1	TRBV5-5	CASSLERDGEGYTEAFF	TGTGCCAGCAGCTTGGAAAGGGACGGTGAAGGGTACACTGAAGCTTTCTTT
many	.	TRBJ1-2	TRBV29-1	CSVPSNYGYTF	TGCAGCGTCCCGAGTAACTATGGCTACACCTTC
many	TRBD1	TRBJ1-1	TRBV7-9	CASSSPQGAITEAFF	TGTGCCAGCAGCTCCCCCCAGGGGGCGATAACTGAAGCTTTCTTT
.	TRBD1	TRBJ1-5	TRBV2	CASSDQGAYNQPQHF	TGTGCCAGCAGTGATCAGGGGGCGTACAATCAGCCCCAGCATTTT
.	TRBD1	TRBJ2-7	TRBV4-1	CASSQATGKSYEQYF	TGCGCCAGCAGCCAAGCGACAGGGAAAAGCTACGAGCAGTACTTC
.	.	TRBJ2-7	TRBV4-1	CASSQDSNYEQYF	TGTGCCAGCAGCCAAGACTCTAACTACGAGCAGTACTTC
many	.	TRBJ1-6	TRBV20-1	CSARVPASPLHF	TGCAGTGCTAGAGTGCCAGCCTCACCCCTCCACTTT
.	.	TRBJ2-3	TRBV6-5	CASSDAGDTQYF	TGTGCCAGCAGTGATGCTGGAGATACGCAGTATTTT
.	.	TRBJ2-7	TRBV19	CASSMSPIGTPYEQYF	TGTGCCAGTAGTATGAGTCCCATCGGGACCCCCTACGAGCAGTACTTC
.	.	TRBJ1-4	TRBV9	CASSVPATNEKLFF	TGTGCCAGCAGCGTACCTGCAACTAATGAAAAACTGTTTTTT